The clone carrying this TCR beta chain was counted only a few times. The data stem from a study of response to subunit inactivated influenza vaccine. Germline V gene data show CDR1 as DFQATT and CDR2 as SNEGSKA (reference sequence). The V and J ends lost 2 bases and 4 bases respectively, with 9 bases between them. There are 12 residues in the CDR3. TCRdb recomputed calls from the RT-PCR reads with MiXCR, one row per CDR3 protein. The table includes a few hundred thousand distinct CDR3 sequences, around 10% detected once. The same sample was also studied in work on T cells expressing NK-cell markers. That paper adds: Libraries used 5'RACE template switching adding universal primer site and UMIs. An anti-gamma-delta TCR antibody restricted sorting to alpha-beta TCR T cells in several experiments.

Sequenced here: PBMCs from blood, sampled on the day of vaccination. This receptor was taken from a man aged 50 or older who received an inactivated influenza vaccine. This chain joins TRBV20-1 and TRBJ2-7; D gene ambiguous. The CDR3 here is CSARMNSYEQYF. The DNA for the CDR3 is TGCAGTGCTAGAATGAACAGTTACGAGCAGTACTTC.